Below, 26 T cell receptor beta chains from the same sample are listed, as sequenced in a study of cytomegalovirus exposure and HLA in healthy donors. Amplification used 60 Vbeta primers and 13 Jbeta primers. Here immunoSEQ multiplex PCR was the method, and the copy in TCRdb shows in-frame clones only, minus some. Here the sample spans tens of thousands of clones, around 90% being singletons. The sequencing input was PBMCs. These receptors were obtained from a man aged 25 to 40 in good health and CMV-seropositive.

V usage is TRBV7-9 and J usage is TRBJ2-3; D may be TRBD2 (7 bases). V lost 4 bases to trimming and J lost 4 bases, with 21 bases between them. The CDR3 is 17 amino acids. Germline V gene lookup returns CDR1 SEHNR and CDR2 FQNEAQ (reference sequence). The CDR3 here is CASSSSGGRMVPDTQYF. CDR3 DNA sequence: TGTGCCAGCAGCTCCTCGGGGGGCCGGATGGTGCCAGATACGCAGTATTTT.

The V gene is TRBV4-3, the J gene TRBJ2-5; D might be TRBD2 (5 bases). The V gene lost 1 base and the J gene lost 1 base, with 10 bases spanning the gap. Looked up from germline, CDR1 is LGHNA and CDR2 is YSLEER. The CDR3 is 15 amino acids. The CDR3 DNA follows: TGCGCCAGCAGCCAAGCCGGGATGGGCCAAGAGACCCAGTACTTC. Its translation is CASSQAGMGQETQYF.

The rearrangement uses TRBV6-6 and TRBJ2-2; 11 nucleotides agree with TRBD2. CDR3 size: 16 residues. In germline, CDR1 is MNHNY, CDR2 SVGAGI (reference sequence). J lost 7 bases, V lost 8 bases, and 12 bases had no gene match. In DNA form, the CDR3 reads TGTGCCAGCGGCAGGCTAGGACTAGCGGGTGGCGGGGAGCTGTTTTTT. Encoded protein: CASGRLGLAGGGELFF.

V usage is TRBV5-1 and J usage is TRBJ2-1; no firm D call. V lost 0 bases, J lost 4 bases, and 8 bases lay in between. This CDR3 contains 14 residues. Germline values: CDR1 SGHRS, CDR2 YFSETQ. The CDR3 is CASSLGRLYNEQFF. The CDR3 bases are TGCGCCAGCAGCTTGGGCCGACTTTACAATGAGCAGTTCTTC.

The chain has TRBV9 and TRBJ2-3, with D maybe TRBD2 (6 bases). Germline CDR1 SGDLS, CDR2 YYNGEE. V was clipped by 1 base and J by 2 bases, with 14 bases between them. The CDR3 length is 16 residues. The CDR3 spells CASSVSGSGSTDTQYF. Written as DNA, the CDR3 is TGTGCCAGCAGCGTAAGCGGGTCGGGGTCCACAGATACGCAGTATTTT.

The CDR3 reads CASSLRQGFADTQYF. Written as DNA, the CDR3 is TGTGCCAGCAGCCTTAGACAGGGTTTTGCAGATACGCAGTATTTT. This chain uses TRBV6-4 with TRBJ2-3, with TRBD1 matching 7 bases. CDR3 length: 15 residues. Germline CDR1 is MRHNA and CDR2 is SNTAGT. The J segment lost 4 bases and the V segment lost 6 bases, leaving 10 bases of the junction unmatched.

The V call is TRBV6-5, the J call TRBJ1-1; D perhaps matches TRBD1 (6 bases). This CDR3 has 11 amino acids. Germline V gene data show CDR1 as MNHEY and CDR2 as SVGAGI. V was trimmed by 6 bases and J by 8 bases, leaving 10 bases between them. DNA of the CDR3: TGTGCCAGCAGCGGACAGTTCGAAGCTTTCTTT. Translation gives CASSGQFEAFF.

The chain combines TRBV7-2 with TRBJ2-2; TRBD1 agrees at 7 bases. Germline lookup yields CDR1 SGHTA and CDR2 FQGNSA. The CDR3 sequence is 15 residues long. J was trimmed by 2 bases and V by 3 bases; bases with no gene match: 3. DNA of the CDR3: TGTGCCAGCAGCTTGGACAGGCTAAACACCGGGGAGCTGTTTTTT. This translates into CASSLDRLNTGELFF.

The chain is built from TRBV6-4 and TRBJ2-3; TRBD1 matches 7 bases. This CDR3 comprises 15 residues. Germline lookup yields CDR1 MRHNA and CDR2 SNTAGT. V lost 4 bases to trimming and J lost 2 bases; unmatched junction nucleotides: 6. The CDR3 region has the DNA TGTGCCAGCAGTGCCAGACAGGGTCCCACAGATACGCAGTATTTT. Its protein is CASSARQGPTDTQYF.

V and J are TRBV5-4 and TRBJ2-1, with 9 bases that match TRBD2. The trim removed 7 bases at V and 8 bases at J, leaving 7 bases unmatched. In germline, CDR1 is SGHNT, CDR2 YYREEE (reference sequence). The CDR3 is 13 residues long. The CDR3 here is CASPAGGRDEQFF. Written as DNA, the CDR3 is TGTGCCAGCCCGGCAGGCGGGAGGGATGAGCAGTTCTTC.

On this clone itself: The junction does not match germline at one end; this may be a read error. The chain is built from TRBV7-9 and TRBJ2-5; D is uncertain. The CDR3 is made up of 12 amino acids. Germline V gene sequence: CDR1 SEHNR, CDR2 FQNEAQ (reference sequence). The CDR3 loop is CSSSLSSGTQYF. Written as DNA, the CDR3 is TGTTCCAGCAGCTTAAGCTCCGGGACCCAGTACTTC.

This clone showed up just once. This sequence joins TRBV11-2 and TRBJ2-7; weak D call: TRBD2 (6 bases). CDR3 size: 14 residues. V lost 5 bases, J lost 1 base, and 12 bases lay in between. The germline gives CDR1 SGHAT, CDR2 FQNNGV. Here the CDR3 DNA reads TGTGCCAGCAGCCAAGCGGGCAGATCCTACGAGCAGTACTTC. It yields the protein CASSQAGRSYEQYF.

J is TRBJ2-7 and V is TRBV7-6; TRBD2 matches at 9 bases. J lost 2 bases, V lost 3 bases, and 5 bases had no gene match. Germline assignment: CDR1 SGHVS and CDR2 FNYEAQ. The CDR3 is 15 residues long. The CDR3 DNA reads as TGTGCCAGCAGCTTGGCGGGAGGGCGGGCCTACGAGCAGTACTTC. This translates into CASSLAGGRAYEQYF.

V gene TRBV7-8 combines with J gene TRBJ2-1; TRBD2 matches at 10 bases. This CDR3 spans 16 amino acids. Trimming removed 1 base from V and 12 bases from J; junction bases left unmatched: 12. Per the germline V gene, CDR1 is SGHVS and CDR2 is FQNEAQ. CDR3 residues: CASSLEWTSGPGGQFF. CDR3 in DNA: TGTGCCAGCAGCTTAGAGTGGACTAGCGGACCCGGGGGGCAGTTCTTC.

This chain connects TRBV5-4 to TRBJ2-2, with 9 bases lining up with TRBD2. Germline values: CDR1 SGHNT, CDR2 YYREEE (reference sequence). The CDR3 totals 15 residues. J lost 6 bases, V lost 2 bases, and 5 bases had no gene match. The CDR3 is CASSFSGTSSGELFF. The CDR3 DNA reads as TGTGCCAGCAGCTTTTCCGGGACTAGCTCCGGGGAGCTGTTTTTT.

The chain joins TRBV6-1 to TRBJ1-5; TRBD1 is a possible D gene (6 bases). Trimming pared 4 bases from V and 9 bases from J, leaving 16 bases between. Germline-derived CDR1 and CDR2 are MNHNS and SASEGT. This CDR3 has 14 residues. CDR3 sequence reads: CASSVTTGLGPQHF. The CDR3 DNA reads TGTGCCAGCAGTGTGACTACAGGGTTAGGGCCCCAGCATTTT.

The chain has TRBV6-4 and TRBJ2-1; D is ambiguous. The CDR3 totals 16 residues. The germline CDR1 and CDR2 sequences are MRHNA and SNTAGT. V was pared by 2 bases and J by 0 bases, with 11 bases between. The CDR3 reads CASSDNPWSSYNEQFF. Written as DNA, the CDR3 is TGTGCCAGCAGTGACAACCCCTGGAGCTCCTACAATGAGCAGTTCTTC.

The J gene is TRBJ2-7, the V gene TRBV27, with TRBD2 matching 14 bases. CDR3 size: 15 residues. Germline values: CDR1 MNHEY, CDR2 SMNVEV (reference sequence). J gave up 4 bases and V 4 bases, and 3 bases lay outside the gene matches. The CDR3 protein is CASSSTSGRAYEQYF. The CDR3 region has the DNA TGTGCCAGCAGTTCGACTAGCGGGAGGGCGTACGAGCAGTACTTC.

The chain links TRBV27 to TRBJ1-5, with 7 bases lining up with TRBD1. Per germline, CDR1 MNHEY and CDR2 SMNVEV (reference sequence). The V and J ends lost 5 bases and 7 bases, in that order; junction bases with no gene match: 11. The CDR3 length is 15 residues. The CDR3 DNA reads TGTGCCAGCAGTCCTCTGACAGGGCAGGGACAGCCCCAGCATTTT. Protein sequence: CASSPLTGQGQPQHF.

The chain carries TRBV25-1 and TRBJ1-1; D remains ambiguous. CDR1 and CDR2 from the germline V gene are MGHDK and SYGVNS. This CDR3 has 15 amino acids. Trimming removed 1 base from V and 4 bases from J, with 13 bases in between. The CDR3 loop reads CASSESGKSGTEAFF. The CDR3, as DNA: TGTGCCAGCAGTGAATCGGGGAAGTCCGGCACTGAAGCTTTCTTT.

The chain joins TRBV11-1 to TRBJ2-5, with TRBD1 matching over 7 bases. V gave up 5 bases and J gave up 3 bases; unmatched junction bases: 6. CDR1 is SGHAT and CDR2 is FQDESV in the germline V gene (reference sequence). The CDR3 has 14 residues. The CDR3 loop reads CASSPRTGEETQYF. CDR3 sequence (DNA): TGTGCCAGCAGCCCGAGAACAGGGGAAGAGACCCAGTACTTC.

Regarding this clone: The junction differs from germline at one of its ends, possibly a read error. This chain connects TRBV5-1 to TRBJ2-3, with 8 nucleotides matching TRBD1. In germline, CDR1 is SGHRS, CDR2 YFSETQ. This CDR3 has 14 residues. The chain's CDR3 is CASRLGTGGDTQYF. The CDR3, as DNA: TGCGCCAGCAGGTTGGGGACAGGCGGGGATACGCAGTATTTT. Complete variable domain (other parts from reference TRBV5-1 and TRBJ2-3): KAGVTQTPRYLIKTRGQQVTLSCSPISGHRSVSWYQQTPGQGLQFLFEYFSETQRNKGNFPGRFSGRQFSNSRSEMNVSTLELGDSALYLCASRLGTGGDTQYFGPGTRLTVL.

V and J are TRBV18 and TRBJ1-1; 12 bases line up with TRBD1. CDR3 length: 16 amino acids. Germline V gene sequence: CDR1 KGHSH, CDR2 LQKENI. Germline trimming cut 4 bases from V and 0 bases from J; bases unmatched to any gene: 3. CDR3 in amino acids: CASSQGQGALNTEAFF. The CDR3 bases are TGTGCCAGCTCACAGGGACAGGGGGCTTTGAACACTGAAGCTTTCTTT. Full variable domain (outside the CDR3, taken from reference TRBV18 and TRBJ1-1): NAGVMQNPRHLVRRRGQEARLRCSPMKGHSHVYWYRQLPEEGLKFMVYLQKENIIDESGMPKERFSAEFPKEGPSILRIQQVVRGDSAAYFCASSQGQGALNTEAFFGQGTRLTVV.

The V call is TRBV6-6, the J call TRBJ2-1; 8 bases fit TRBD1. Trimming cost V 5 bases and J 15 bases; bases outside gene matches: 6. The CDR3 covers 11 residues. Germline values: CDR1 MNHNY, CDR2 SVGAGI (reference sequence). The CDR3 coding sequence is TGTGCCAGCAGTACCCGGGACAGGTGGTTCTTC. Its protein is CASSTRDRWFF.

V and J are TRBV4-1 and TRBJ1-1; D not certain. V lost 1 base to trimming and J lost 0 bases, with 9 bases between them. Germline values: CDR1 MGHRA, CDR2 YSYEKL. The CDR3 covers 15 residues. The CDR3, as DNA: TGCGCCAGCAGCCAAGGTAATAGTATGAACACTGAAGCTTTCTTT. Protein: CASSQGNSMNTEAFF.

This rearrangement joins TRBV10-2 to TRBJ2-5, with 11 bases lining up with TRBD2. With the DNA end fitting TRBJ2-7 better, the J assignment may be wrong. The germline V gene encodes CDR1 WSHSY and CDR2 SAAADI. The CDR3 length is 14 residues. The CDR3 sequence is CASGTSGSSYEQYF. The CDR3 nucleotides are TGCGCCAGCGGGACTAGCGGAAGCTCCTACGAGCAGTACTTC.